What follows describes a single T cell receptor (beta chain). Profiled with immunoSEQ multiplex PCR; TCRdb holds only in-frame clones, not every one. The table includes 180,000 or so clones, 80% detected once. The entry originates in a study of blood T cell repertoires in COVID-19. The CDR3 loop spans 13 amino acids. CDR1 is SEHNR and CDR2 is FQNEAQ in the germline V gene (reference sequence). V lost 4 bases to trimming and J lost 10 bases, with 16 bases between them. Specimen: PBMCs or T cells enriched from blood (not recorded which). This TCR was recovered from a man aged 55 to 70 who had been exposed to COVID-19. The genes are TRBV7-9 and TRBJ1-1, with a tentative D call TRBD1 (6 bases). The chain's CDR3 is CASSSRPGVGAFF. The CDR3 nucleotides read TGTGCCAGCAGCTCAAGACCAGGGGTAGGAGCTTTCTTT.